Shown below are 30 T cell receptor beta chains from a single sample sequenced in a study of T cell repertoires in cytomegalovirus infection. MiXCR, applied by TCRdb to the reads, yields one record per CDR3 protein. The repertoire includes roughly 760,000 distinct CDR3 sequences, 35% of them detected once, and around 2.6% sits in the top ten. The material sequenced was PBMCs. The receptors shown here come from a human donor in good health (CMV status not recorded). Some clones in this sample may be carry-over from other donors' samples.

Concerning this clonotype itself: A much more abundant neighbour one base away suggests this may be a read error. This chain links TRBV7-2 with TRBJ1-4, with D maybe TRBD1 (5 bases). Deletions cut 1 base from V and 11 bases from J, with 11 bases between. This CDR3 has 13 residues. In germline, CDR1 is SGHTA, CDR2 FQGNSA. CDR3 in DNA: TGTGCCAGCAGCTTAGAATTCTGGGACAAACTGTTTTTT. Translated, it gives CASSLEFWDKLFF.

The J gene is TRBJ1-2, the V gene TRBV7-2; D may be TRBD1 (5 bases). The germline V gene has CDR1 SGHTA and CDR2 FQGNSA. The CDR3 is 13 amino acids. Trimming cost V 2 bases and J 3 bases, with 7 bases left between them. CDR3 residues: CASSLRQYYGYTF. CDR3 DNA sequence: TGTGCCAGCAGCTTAAGACAGTACTATGGCTACACCTTC.

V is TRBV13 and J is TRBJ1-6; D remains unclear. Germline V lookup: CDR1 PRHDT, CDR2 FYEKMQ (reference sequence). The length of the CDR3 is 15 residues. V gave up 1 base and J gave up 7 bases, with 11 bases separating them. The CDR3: CASSLALYPNSPLHF. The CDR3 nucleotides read TGTGCCAGCAGCTTAGCCCTGTACCCAAATTCACCCCTCCACTTT.

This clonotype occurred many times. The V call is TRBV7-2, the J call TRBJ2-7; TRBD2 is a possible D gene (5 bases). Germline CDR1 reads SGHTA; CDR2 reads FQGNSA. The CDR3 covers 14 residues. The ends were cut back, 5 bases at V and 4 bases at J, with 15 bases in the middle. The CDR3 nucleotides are TGTGCCAGCAGCCCCCCCGGACTGGATTACGAGCAGTACTTC. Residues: CASSPPGLDYEQYF.

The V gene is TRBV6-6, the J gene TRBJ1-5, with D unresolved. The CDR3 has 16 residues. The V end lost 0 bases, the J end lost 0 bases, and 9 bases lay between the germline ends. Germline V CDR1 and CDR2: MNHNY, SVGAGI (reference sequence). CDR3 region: CASSYSGRDSNQPQHF. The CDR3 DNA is TGTGCCAGCAGTTACTCCGGACGGGATAGCAATCAGCCCCAGCATTTT.

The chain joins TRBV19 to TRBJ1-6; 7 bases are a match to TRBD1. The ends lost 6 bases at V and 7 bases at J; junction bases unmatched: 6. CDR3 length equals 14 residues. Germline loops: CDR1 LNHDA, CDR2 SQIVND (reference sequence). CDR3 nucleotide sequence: TGTGCCAGTAGGCCGGGACAGAAAAATTCACCCCTCCACTTT. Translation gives CASRPGQKNSPLHF.

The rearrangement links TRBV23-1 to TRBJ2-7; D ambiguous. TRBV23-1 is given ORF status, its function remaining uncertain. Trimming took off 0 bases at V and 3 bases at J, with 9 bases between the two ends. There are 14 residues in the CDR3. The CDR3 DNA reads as TGCGCCAGCAGTCAATCTGTCCAAATCTACGAGCAGTACTTC. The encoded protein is CASSQSVQIYEQYF.

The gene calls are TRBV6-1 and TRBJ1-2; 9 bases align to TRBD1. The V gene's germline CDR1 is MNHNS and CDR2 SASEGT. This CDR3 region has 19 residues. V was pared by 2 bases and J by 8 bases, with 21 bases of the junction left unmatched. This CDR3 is CASSESRPGTGYLLEGYTF. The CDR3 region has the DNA TGTGCCAGCAGTGAATCTAGGCCCGGGACAGGGTACTTACTGGAGGGCTACACCTTC.

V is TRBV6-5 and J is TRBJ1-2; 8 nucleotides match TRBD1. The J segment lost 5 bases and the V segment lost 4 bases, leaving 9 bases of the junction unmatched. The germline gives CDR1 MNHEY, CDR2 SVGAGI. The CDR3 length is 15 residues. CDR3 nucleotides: TGTGCCAGCAGTTCCCCTGACAGGGGACGATATGGCTACACCTTC. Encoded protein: CASSSPDRGRYGYTF.

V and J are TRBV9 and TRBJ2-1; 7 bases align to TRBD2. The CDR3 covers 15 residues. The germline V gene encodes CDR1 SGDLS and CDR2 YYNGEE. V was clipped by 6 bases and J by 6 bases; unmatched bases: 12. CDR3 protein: CASTPSGTKVNEQFF. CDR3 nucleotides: TGTGCCAGCACCCCTAGCGGTACCAAGGTCAATGAGCAGTTCTTC.

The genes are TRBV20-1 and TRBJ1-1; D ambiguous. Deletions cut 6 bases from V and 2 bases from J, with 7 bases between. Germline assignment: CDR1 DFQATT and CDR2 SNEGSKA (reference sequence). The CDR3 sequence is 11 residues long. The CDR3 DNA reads TGCAGTGCCAGGCATAACACTGAAGCTTTCTTT. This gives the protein CSARHNTEAFF.

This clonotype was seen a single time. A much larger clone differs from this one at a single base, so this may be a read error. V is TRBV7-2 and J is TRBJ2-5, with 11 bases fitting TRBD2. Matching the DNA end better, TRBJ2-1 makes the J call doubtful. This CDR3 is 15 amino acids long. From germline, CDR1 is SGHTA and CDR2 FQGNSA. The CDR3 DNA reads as TGTGCCAGCAGCGTTACTAGCGGGAGCTGGGAGACCCAGTTCTTC. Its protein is CASSVTSGSWETQFF.

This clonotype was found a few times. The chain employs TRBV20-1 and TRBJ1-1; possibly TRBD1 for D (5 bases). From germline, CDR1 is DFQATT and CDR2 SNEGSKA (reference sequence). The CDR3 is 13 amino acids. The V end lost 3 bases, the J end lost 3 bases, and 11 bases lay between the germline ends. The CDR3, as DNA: TGCAGTGCTAGCAGGGTGGTGCACACTGAAGCTTTCTTT. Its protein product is CSASRVVHTEAFF.

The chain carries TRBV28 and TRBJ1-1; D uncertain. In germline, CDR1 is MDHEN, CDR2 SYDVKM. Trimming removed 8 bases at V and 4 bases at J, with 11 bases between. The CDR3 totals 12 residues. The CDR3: CASALRGTEAFF. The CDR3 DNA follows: TGTGCCAGCGCGTTACGGGGCACTGAAGCTTTCTTT.

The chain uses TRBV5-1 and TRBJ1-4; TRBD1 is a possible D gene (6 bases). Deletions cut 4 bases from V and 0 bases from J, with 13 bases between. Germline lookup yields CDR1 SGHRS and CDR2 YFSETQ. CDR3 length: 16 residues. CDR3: CASSLDSHTTNEKLFF. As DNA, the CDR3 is TGCGCCAGCAGCCTGGACAGCCATACAACTAATGAAAAACTGTTTTTT. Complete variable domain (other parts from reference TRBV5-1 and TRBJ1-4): KAGVTQTPRYLIKTRGQQVTLSCSPISGHRSVSWYQQTPGQGLQFLFEYFSETQRNKGNFPGRFSGRQFSNSRSEMNVSTLELGDSALYLCASSLDSHTTNEKLFFGSGTQLSVL.

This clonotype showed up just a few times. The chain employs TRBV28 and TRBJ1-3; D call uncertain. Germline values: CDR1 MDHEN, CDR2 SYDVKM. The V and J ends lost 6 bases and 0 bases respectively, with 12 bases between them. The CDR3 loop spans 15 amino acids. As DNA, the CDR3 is TGTGCCAGCAGCACCGGGCCCCTCTCTGGAAACACCATATATTTT. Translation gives CASSTGPLSGNTIYF.

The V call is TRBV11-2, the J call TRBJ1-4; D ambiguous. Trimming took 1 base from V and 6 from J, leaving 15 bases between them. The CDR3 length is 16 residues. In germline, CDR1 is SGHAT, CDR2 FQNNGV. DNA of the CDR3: TGTGCCAGCAGCTTAGGGCTGGGCAGCCTATATGAAAAACTGTTTTTT. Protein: CASSLGLGSLYEKLFF.

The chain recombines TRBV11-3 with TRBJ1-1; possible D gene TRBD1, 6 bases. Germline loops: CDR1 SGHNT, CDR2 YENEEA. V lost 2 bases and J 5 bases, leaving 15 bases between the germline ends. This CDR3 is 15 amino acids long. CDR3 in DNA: TGTGCCAGCAGCTTAAGCCGGGACAATCTTACTGAAGCTTTCTTT. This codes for CASSLSRDNLTEAFF.

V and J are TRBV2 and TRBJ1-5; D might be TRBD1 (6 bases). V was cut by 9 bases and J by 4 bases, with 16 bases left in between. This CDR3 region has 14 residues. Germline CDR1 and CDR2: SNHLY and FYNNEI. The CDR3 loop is CARGGTRINQPQHF. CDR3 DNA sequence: TGTGCCAGAGGGGGGACACGAATAAATCAGCCCCAGCATTTT.

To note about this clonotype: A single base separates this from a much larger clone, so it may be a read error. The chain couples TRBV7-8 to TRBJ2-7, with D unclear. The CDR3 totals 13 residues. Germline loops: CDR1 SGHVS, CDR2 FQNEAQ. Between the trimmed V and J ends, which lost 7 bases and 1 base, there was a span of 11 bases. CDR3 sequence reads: CASILKPSYEQYF. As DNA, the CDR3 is TGTGCCAGCATTCTCAAGCCATCCTACGAGCAGTACTTC. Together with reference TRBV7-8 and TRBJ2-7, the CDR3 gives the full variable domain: GAGVSQSPRYKVAKRGQDVALRCDPISGHVSLFWYQQALGQGPEFLTYFQNEAQLDKSGLPSDRFFAERPEGSVSTLKIQRTQQEDSAVYLCASILKPSYEQYFGPGTRLTVT.

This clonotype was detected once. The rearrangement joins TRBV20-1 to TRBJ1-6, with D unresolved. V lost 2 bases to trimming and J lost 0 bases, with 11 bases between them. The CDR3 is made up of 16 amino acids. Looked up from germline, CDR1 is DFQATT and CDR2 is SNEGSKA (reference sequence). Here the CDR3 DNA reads TGCAGTGCTAGACCGGCCCCGAGCTCCTATAATTCACCCCTCCACTTT. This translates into CSARPAPSSYNSPLHF.

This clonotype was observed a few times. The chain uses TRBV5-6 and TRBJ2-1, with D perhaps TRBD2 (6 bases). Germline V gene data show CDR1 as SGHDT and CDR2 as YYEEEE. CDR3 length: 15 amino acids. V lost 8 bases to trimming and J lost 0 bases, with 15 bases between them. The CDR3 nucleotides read TGTGCCAGTCGAGGCGGGGAGAGCTCCTACAATGAGCAGTTCTTC. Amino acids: CASRGGESSYNEQFF.

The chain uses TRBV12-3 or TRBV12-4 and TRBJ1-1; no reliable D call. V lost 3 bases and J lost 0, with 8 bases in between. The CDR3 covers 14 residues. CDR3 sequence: CASSLFQMNTEAFF. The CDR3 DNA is TGTGCCAGCAGTTTGTTTCAGATGAACACTGAAGCTTTCTTT.

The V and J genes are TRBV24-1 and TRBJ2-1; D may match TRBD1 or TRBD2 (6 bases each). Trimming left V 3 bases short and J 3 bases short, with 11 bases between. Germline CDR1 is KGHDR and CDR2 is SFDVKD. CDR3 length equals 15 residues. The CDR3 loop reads CATSDRGGSYNEQFF. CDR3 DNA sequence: TGTGCCACCAGTGATCGAGGGGGGAGCTACAATGAGCAGTTCTTC.

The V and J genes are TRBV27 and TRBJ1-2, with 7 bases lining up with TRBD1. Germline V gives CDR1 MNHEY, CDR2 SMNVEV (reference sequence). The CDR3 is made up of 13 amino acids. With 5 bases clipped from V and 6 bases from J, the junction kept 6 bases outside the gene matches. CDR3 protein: CASSRQGRDGYTF. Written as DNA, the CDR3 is TGTGCCAGCAGTAGACAGGGACGCGATGGCTACACCTTC.

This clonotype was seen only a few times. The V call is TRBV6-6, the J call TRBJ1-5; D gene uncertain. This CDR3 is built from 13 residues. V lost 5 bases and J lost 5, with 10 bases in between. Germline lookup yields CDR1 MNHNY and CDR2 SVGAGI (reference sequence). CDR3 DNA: TGTGCCAGCAGTGCGGCTCCGCATCAGCCCCAGCATTTT. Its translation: CASSAAPHQPQHF.

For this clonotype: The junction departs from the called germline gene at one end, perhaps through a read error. CDR3 bases: TGCGACAGCAGCCGCCAGGACAGCTCTGGAAACACCATATATTTT. This sequence encodes CDSSRQDSSGNTIYF. The chain links TRBV4-1 to TRBJ1-3, with D possibly TRBD1 on 6 matching bases. Per germline, CDR1 MGHRA and CDR2 YSYEKL. CDR3 length: 15 residues.

DNA of the CDR3: TGCAGTGCTGGTGGACAGCGCCAGAGAGCCCAGCATTTT. The encoded protein is CSAGGQRQRAQHF. The V gene is TRBV20-1, the J gene TRBJ1-5; perhaps TRBD1 as D (6 bases). The V gene lost 5 bases and the J gene lost 11 bases, with 19 bases spanning the gap. CDR1 is DFQATT and CDR2 is SNEGSKA in the germline V gene (reference sequence). This CDR3 is 13 amino acids long.

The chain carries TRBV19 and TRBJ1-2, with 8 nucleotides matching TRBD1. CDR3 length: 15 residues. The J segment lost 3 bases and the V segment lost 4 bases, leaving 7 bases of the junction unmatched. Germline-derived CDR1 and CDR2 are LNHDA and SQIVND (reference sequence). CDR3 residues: CASSRTGNLDYGYTF. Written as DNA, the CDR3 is TGTGCCAGTAGTAGGACAGGGAATCTTGACTATGGCTACACCTTC.

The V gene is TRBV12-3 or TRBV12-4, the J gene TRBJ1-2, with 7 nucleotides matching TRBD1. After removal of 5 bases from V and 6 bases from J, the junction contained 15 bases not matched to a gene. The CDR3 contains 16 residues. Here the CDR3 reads CASSLGDRLGADGYTF. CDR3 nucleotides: TGTGCCAGCAGTCTGGGGGACAGACTCGGTGCTGATGGCTACACCTTC.